Given below is one T cell receptor beta chain in context. The antigen is not known. The assay was immunoSEQ multiplex PCR, and TCRdb's table has in-frame clones only and misses some. Here the sample spans roughly 700,000 clones, about 90% being singletons. The data were obtained in a study of shared clonotypes between healthy human individuals. Study results and limitations: Sharing across several donors was seen in about 5% of naive CD4 clonotypes.

The germline gives CDR1 LNHDA, CDR2 SQIVND (reference sequence). J gave up 2 bases and V 4 bases, and 8 bases lay outside the gene matches. This CDR3 is 16 amino acids long. The sequencing sample was made of memory CD8+ T cells from PBMCs. Regarding subset: CD45RO+ cells pooled with CCR7-negative TemRA cells. The source is a young man in good health. Some clones in this sample may be carry-over from other donors' samples. The V gene is TRBV19, the J gene TRBJ2-5; TRBD1 agrees at 9 bases. The CDR3 coding sequence is TGTGCCAGTAGTACCTCCGGGACAGGGTTTCAAGAGACCCAGTACTTC. Translated: CASSTSGTGFQETQYF.